The 16 T cell receptor beta chains listed next were all sequenced from one sample in a study of cytomegalovirus exposure and HLA in healthy donors. With 60 Vbeta and 13 Jbeta primers, the PCR was carried out. Method: immunoSEQ multiplex PCR; TCRdb's copy keeps in-frame clones and lacks some. The table records approximately 100,000 clones, roughly 81% of them present only once. The material sequenced was PBMCs. The receptors were sampled from a middle-aged man in good health and CMV-seronegative.

This rearrangement joins TRBV7-2 to TRBJ1-5; D gene uncertain. The CDR3 sequence is 13 residues long. V was pared by 1 base and J by 9 bases, with 10 bases between. Germline CDR1 reads SGHTA; CDR2 reads FQGNSA. CDR3 in DNA: TGTGCCAGCAGCTTAGAAGTACTTGGGCCCCAGCATTTT. As protein: CASSLEVLGPQHF.

The chain couples TRBV5-1 to TRBJ2-3; 11 positions match TRBD2. Germline values: CDR1 SGHRS, CDR2 YFSETQ. The CDR3 is 15 amino acids. The J segment lost 5 bases and the V segment lost 3 bases, leaving 5 bases of the junction unmatched. The CDR3 protein is CASSSSGGLGDTQYF. Here the CDR3 DNA reads TGCGCCAGCAGCTCTAGCGGGGGGCTCGGAGATACGCAGTATTTT.

The chain recombines TRBV5-1 with TRBJ2-1; 11 bases fit TRBD1. The CDR3 extends over 15 amino acids. The J segment lost 6 bases and the V segment lost 1 base, leaving 3 bases of the junction unmatched. Germline CDR1 and CDR2: SGHRS and YFSETQ. The CDR3 is CASSLQDRGPNEQFF. CDR3 DNA: TGCGCCAGCAGCTTGCAGGACAGGGGGCCCAATGAGCAGTTCTTC.

V usage is TRBV5-1 and J usage is TRBJ2-1; TRBD1 matches at 9 bases. The CDR3 has 14 residues. CDR1 is SGHRS and CDR2 is YFSETQ in the germline V gene. V shed 6 bases and J 9 bases; nucleotides not matched to a gene: 10. The DNA of the CDR3 is TGCGCCAGCAACACCGGGACAGGGTCATTTGAGCAGTTCTTC. Translation: CASNTGTGSFEQFF.

This clone has a single count. The chain's CDR3 is CASSIERGDFRDEQYF. The CDR3 DNA reads as TGTGCCAGCAGTATAGAGCGGGGGGACTTCCGGGACGAGCAGTACTTC. This sequence joins TRBV6-6 and TRBJ2-7; 9 bases line up with TRBD2. CDR1 and CDR2 from the germline V gene are MNHNY and SVGAGI (reference sequence). The length of the CDR3 is 16 residues. The trim removed 5 bases at V and 5 bases at J, leaving 13 bases unmatched.

V gene TRBV9 combines with J gene TRBJ1-2; D ambiguous. The V and J ends lost 1 base and 7 bases respectively, with 14 bases between them. The germline gives CDR1 SGDLS, CDR2 YYNGEE. There are 14 residues in the CDR3. As DNA, the CDR3 is TGTGCCAGCAGCGTATCCCAAGTGTCCAGTGGCTACACCTTC. Its translation: CASSVSQVSSGYTF.

This clone has more than one count but fewer than ten. The V and J genes are TRBV4-2 and TRBJ1-1; D unclear. Germline CDR1 and CDR2: LGHNA and YNFKEQ. CDR3 size: 14 residues. V was clipped by 0 bases and J by 3 bases, with 8 bases between them. CDR3 in amino acids: CASSQEGRDTEAFF. DNA of the CDR3: TGTGCCAGCAGCCAAGAGGGTCGGGACACTGAAGCTTTCTTT.

The rearrangement links TRBV9 to TRBJ2-7, with D perhaps TRBD1 (6 bases). Germline V gene lookup returns CDR1 SGDLS and CDR2 YYNGEE. Trimming pared 3 bases from V and 3 bases from J, leaving 13 bases between. This CDR3 has 14 amino acids. The CDR3 nucleotides read TGTGCCAGCAGCGAGGGGGACGGCTACTACGAGCAGTACTTC. Amino acids: CASSEGDGYYEQYF.

The CDR3 reads CASSQVWTGTTYEQYF. Written as DNA, the CDR3 is TGTGCCAGCAGCCAAGTCTGGACAGGAACTACCTACGAGCAGTACTTC. The chain is built from TRBV14 and TRBJ2-7, with 7 bases that match TRBD1. With 1 base clipped from V and 2 bases from J, the junction kept 8 bases outside the gene matches. The CDR3 contains 16 residues. Germline CDR1 is SGHDN and CDR2 is FVKESK.

V gene TRBV27 combines with J gene TRBJ1-1; 9 positions agree with TRBD1. Trimming cost V 5 bases and J 4 bases; bases outside gene matches: 11. CDR3 length: 16 amino acids. Germline V gives CDR1 MNHEY, CDR2 SMNVEV (reference sequence). DNA of the CDR3: TGTGCCAGCAGTACCGCTCCGGGACAGGGCGTCACTGAAGCTTTCTTT. It specifies CASSTAPGQGVTEAFF.

This clone is a singleton in its sample. CDR3 amino acids: CASVFGQANTGELFF. CDR3 nucleotide sequence: TGTGCCAGCGTATTCGGACAGGCCAACACCGGGGAGCTGTTTTTT. V is TRBV6-1 and J is TRBJ2-2; 7 positions agree with TRBD1. V dropped 8 bases and J dropped 2; count of bases not matched to a gene: 8. The CDR3 length is 15 residues. Germline-derived CDR1 and CDR2 are MNHNS and SASEGT.

The V gene is TRBV5-6, the J gene TRBJ2-1; D uncertain. Germline V gene lookup returns CDR1 SGHDT and CDR2 YYEEEE. The ends were cut back, 3 bases at V and 9 bases at J, with 13 bases in the middle. The CDR3 extends over 13 amino acids. The CDR3 DNA sequence: TGTGCCAGCAGCTACGACTTCTCCGGTGAGCAGTTCTTC. Amino acids: CASSYDFSGEQFF.

The chain is built from TRBV12-2 and TRBJ2-1; the tabulated D call, TRBD2, remains unverified against the DNA. TRBV12-2 is recorded as a pseudogene. The CDR3 covers 16 residues. Written as DNA, the CDR3 is TGTGCAAGTCGCTTAGCGGGGACTAGCGGGGGGCCGGAGCAGTTCTTC. Residues: CASRLAGTSGGPEQFF.

This chain links TRBV6-1 with TRBJ1-5, with TRBD1 identical over 9 bases. Germline values: CDR1 MNHNS, CDR2 SASEGT. This CDR3 comprises 15 residues. With 3 bases clipped from V and 7 bases from J, the junction kept 7 bases outside the gene matches. CDR3 protein: CASSDAGTGFQPQHF. The CDR3 coding sequence is TGTGCCAGCAGTGATGCCGGGACAGGGTTCCAGCCCCAGCATTTT.

This sequence joins TRBV5-4 and TRBJ2-5; 8 positions agree with TRBD1. V gave up 4 bases and J gave up 6 bases; unmatched junction bases: 8. The CDR3 has 14 amino acids. Germline CDR1 is SGHNT and CDR2 is YYREEE (reference sequence). CDR3 sequence: CASSDDRGTKTQYF. The CDR3, as DNA: TGTGCCAGCAGCGATGACAGGGGTACGAAGACCCAGTACTTC.

This clone was counted between two and nine times. The chain employs TRBV7-3 and TRBJ1-4; possible D gene TRBD1, 6 bases. The CDR3 runs to 17 residues. CDR1 and CDR2 (germline): SGHTA, FQGTGA. V dropped 0 bases and J dropped 8 bases, with 19 bases sitting between them. The CDR3 DNA reads as TGTGCCAGCAGCTTAACCCCCCGGCAGGGGTCTGGAGAAAAACTGTTTTTT. Translated, it gives CASSLTPRQGSGEKLFF.